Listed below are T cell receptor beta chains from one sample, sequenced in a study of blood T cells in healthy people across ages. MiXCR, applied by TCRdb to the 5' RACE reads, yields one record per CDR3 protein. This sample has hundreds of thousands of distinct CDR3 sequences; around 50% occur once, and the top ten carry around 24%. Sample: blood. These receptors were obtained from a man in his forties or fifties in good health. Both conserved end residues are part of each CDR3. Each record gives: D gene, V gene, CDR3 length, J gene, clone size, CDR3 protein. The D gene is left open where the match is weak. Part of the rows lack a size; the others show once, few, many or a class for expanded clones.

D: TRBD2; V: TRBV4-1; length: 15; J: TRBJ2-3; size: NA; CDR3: CASSQGLAGTNTQYF
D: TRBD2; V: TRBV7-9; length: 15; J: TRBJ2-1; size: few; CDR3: CASSGVAGGFNEQFF
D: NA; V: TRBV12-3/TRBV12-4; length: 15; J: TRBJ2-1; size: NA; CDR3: CASSPQPELRGAQFF
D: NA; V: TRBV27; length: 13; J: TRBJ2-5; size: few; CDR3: CASSFQRGETQYF
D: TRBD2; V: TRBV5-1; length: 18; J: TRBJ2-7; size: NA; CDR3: CASSLGLTSGTKSYEQYF
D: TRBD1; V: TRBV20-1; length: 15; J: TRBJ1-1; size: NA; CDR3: CSAPGQRVMNTEAFF
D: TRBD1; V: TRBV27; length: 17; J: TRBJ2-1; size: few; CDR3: CASSFILRTGMGNEQFF
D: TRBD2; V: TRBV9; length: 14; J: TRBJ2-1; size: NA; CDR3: CASSGERESCEQFF
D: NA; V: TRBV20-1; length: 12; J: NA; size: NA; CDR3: CSARELAGEQYF
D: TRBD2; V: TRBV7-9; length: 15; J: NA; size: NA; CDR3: CASSPGTSYYNEQYF
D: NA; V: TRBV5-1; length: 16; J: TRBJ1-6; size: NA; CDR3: CASSLGSDSYNSPLHF